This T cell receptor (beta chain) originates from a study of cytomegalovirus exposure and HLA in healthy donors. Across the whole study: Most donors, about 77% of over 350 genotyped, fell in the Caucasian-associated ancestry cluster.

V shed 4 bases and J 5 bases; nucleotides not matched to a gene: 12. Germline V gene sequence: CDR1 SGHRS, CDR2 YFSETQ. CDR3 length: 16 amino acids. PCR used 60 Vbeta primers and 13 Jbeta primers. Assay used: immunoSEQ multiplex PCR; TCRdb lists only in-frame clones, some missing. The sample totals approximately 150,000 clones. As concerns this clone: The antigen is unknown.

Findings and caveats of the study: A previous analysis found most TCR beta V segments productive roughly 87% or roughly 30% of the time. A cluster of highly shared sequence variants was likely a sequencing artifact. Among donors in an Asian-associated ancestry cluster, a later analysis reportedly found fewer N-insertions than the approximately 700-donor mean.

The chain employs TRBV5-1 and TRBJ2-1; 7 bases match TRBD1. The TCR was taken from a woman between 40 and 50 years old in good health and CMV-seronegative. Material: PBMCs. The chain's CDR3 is CASSPRVGTANNEQFF. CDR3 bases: TGCGCCAGCAGCCCGAGGGTGGGGACAGCAAACAATGAGCAGTTCTTC. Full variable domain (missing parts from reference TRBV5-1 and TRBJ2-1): KAGVTQTPRYLIKTRGQQVTLSCSPISGHRSVSWYQQTPGQGLQFLFEYFSETQRNKGNFPGRFSGRQFSNSRSEMNVSTLELGDSALYLCASSPRVGTANNEQFFGPGTRLTVL.